A single sample gave rise to the 19 T cell receptor beta chains below, sequenced in a study of T cell responses to AZD1222 COVID-19 vaccine (dated by TCRdb to the early 2020s). Libraries were constructed by the immunoSEQ multiplex PCR assay. This immuneACCESS table, as held by TCRdb, lists in-frame sequences with V and J called but not all clones. Of the missing ones, under half trace to an unresolved V gene in checked studies; the others have no known cause. This sample lists about 89,000 clones; around nine tenths were detected once. The ten largest clones add up to 5.2% of the sample. The sample's time point label, decoded: baseline before first vaccination. Per the publication, the treatment or condition label means: meningococcal conjugate vaccine given as trial control. Sequencing used peripheral blood, obtained on day 0 of MenACWY control vaccination. The receptors shown here come from an adult in good health.

This clone is a singleton in its sample. This sequence joins TRBV28 and TRBJ1-3; 8 bases fit TRBD1. The CDR3 totals 18 residues. V shed 5 bases and J 0 bases; nucleotides not matched to a gene: 12. In germline, CDR1 is MDHEN, CDR2 SYDVKM. CDR3 DNA: TGTGCCAGCAGTCCGACAGGGGCTATCTCAAGCTCTGGAAACACCATATATTTT. Encoded protein: CASSPTGAISSSGNTIYF.

The rearrangement joins TRBV6-5 to TRBJ2-3; D unresolved. Germline CDR1 is MNHEY and CDR2 is SVGAGI. V lost 0 bases to trimming and J lost 5 bases, with 9 bases between them. This CDR3 comprises 14 residues. The CDR3 spells CASSYSGYQDTQYF. CDR3 DNA sequence: TGTGCCAGCAGTTACTCGGGCTACCAAGATACGCAGTATTTT.

Regarding this clone: Other DNA sequences in the sample encode the same CDR3. The chain uses TRBV6-1 and TRBJ1-4; weak D call: TRBD1 (5 bases). The V end was cut by 3 bases, the J end by 7 bases, with 6 bases between. Germline CDR1 and CDR2: MNHNS and SASEGT. CDR3 length equals 12 residues. CDR3 protein: CASSERGEKLFF. CDR3 bases: TGTGCCAGCAGTGAGAGGGGTGAAAAACTGTTTTTT.

The gene calls are TRBV7-9 and TRBJ2-1, with 10 bases identical to TRBD2. The germline CDR1 and CDR2 sequences are SEHNR and FQNEAQ (reference sequence). V lost 0 bases to trimming and J lost 9 bases; unmatched junction nucleotides: 5. This CDR3 is 15 amino acids long. The CDR3, as DNA: TGTGCCAGCAGCTTAGCCCAGGTAGCGGGGGGTGAGCAGTTCTTC. Amino acid sequence: CASSLAQVAGGEQFF.

The gene calls are TRBV27 and TRBJ1-2, with D possibly TRBD1 on 6 matching bases. Germline V lookup: CDR1 MNHEY, CDR2 SMNVEV (reference sequence). This CDR3 has 15 amino acids. V was trimmed by 7 bases and J by 4 bases, leaving 19 bases between them. The CDR3 loop reads CASMRGGQLGYGYTF. Written as DNA, the CDR3 is TGTGCCAGCATGAGGGGGGGGCAGTTGGGCTATGGCTACACCTTC.

This clone is a singleton in its sample. The rearrangement links TRBV19 to TRBJ1-2; D might be TRBD1 (6 bases). Germline V gene data show CDR1 as LNHDA and CDR2 as SQIVND (reference sequence). Between the trimmed V and J ends, which lost 5 bases and 8 bases, there was a span of 18 bases. The CDR3 has 14 residues. CDR3 residues: CASSPRGAGRGYTF. The DNA for the CDR3 is TGTGCCAGTAGTCCTCGGGGGGCAGGTCGCGGCTACACCTTC.

The J gene is TRBJ1-5, the V gene TRBV2; 8 bases map to TRBD1. Germline V gives CDR1 SNHLY, CDR2 FYNNEI. The CDR3 sequence is 13 residues long. With V trimmed by 6 bases and J by 3 bases, 1 base remained unmatched. The CDR3 DNA is TGTGCCAGCAGGGACAGGGACAATCAGCCCCAGCATTTT. It translates to CASRDRDNQPQHF.

The chain combines TRBV28 with TRBJ2-7, with 7 positions matching TRBD1. Germline values: CDR1 MDHEN, CDR2 SYDVKM. CDR3 length: 15 amino acids. With 4 bases clipped from V and 6 bases from J, the junction kept 12 bases outside the gene matches. The CDR3 bases are TGTGCCAGCAGTTCCCCCGTAGAGGGGGCGGGCGAGCAGTACTTC. This sequence encodes CASSSPVEGAGEQYF.

This chain joins TRBV3-1 (or the pseudogene TRBV3-2) and TRBJ1-4; TRBD1 aligns across 7 bases. This CDR3 comprises 13 residues. CDR1 is LGHDT and CDR2 is YNNKEL in the germline V gene (reference sequence). The V segment lost 3 bases and the J segment 7 bases; nucleotides outside the gene matches: 2. CDR3 amino acids: CASSHDRVEKLFF. In DNA form, the CDR3 reads TGTGCCAGCAGCCACGACAGGGTTGAAAAACTGTTTTTT.

The genes are TRBV2 and TRBJ1-4; D is undetermined. CDR3 size: 14 residues. Germline loops: CDR1 SNHLY, CDR2 FYNNEI. The V and J ends lost 9 bases and 2 bases respectively, with 13 bases between them. CDR3 coding DNA: TGTGCCAGTTATGGGGTAGGGACTAATGAAAAACTGTTTTTT. Translation gives CASYGVGTNEKLFF.

This clone was recorded a few times. This CDR3 reads CSVQDGPPGLVGYTF. The DNA of the CDR3 is TGCAGCGTCCAGGATGGACCGCCCGGATTGGTGGGCTACACCTTC. The chain combines TRBV29-1 with TRBJ1-2; D is unclear. Trimming shortened V by 6 bases and J by 8 bases, and 25 bases separated the two germline ends. The CDR3 is made up of 15 amino acids. Germline assignment: CDR1 SQVTM and CDR2 ANQGSEA.

This chain joins TRBV7-9 and TRBJ1-3, with D unclear. This CDR3 comprises 14 residues. V lost 5 bases and J 4 bases, leaving 12 bases between the germline ends. Germline V gene sequence: CDR1 SEHNR, CDR2 FQNEAQ (reference sequence). The CDR3 sequence is CASSDPSHGNTIYF. DNA of the CDR3: TGTGCCAGCAGCGACCCGAGTCACGGAAACACCATATATTTT.

The V gene is TRBV27, the J gene TRBJ1-6, with 7 bases aligning to TRBD1. The CDR3 length is 13 residues. Germline CDR1 is MNHEY and CDR2 is SMNVEV (reference sequence). Losses at the gene ends were 5 bases for V and 14 bases for J; bases not matched to a gene: 9. The CDR3 DNA follows: TGTGCCAGCAGTCTCTCGACAGGGAGCGCCCTCCACTTT. Amino acids: CASSLSTGSALHF.

This clone appeared a few times. This chain connects TRBV27 to TRBJ1-1, with TRBD1 matching over 9 bases. CDR1 and CDR2 (germline): MNHEY, SMNVEV (reference sequence). V was clipped by 5 bases and J by 1 base; unmatched bases: 5. The CDR3 is 15 residues long. Written as DNA, the CDR3 is TGTGCCAGCAGTCCGGGGACAGGGTGGAACACTGAAGCTTTCTTT. This translates into CASSPGTGWNTEAFF.

The chain carries TRBV7-9 and TRBJ1-3; D gene uncertain. V gave up 6 bases and J gave up 2 bases, with 8 bases separating them. Germline CDR1 is SEHNR and CDR2 is FQNEAQ (reference sequence). CDR3 length: 13 residues. The CDR3 loop is CASRPGAGNTIYF. In DNA, the CDR3 is TGTGCCAGCAGACCGGGAGCTGGAAACACCATATATTTT.

V and J are TRBV19 and TRBJ1-4; D is unresolved. This CDR3 region has 14 residues. Germline CDR1 reads LNHDA; CDR2 reads SQIVND (reference sequence). The ends were cut back, 8 bases at V and 0 bases at J, with 10 bases in the middle. This chain's CDR3 is CASGRIATNEKLFF. CDR3 sequence (DNA): TGTGCCAGTGGTAGAATTGCAACTAATGAAAAACTGTTTTTT.

The chain is built from TRBV28 and TRBJ2-3; 9 bases are shared with TRBD1. The CDR3 totals 16 residues. V shed 1 base, J shed 1 base, and the junction held 3 bases outside the gene matches. Looked up from germline, CDR1 is MDHEN and CDR2 is SYDVKM. DNA for the CDR3: TGTGCCAGCAGTTTATTACAGGGGGCTGGCACAGATACGCAGTATTTT. Encoded protein: CASSLLQGAGTDTQYF.

The V and J genes are TRBV7-8 and TRBJ2-7; 7 bases are shared with TRBD2. Trimming removed 1 base from V and 3 bases from J; junction bases left unmatched: 12. The germline CDR1 and CDR2 sequences are SGHVS and FQNEAQ. This CDR3 comprises 17 residues. CDR3 loop: CASSLGEIAGVLYEQYF. CDR3 coding DNA: TGTGCCAGCAGCTTAGGCGAGATTGCGGGAGTACTCTACGAGCAGTACTTC.

This rearrangement joins TRBV28 to TRBJ1-1; TRBD1 agrees at 7 bases. The junction had 9 bases not matched to a gene; V was cut back by 6 bases and J by 5 bases. This CDR3 region has 14 residues. CDR1 is MDHEN and CDR2 is SYDVKM in the germline V gene. The chain's CDR3 is CASSEQGRGTEAFF. CDR3 in DNA: TGTGCCAGCAGCGAACAGGGGAGGGGAACTGAAGCTTTCTTT.